This TCR beta chain came from a study of persistence of HIV-infected CD4 T cells. Study in general: The sample holds CD4+ T cells responsive to CMV or HIV-1 Gag. Study observations and caveats: TCR oligoclonality correlated with proviral oligoclonality in the same sorted populations.

Note on this clone: Its target is not known.

V lost 5 bases and J lost 2; bases outside the gene matches: 9. This CDR3 is 16 amino acids long. Germline V gene sequence: CDR1 SGHDT, CDR2 YYEEEE. This was the immunoSEQ version 4 assay in survey mode. TCRdb keeps only in-frame clones here, not all; method: immunoSEQ multiplex PCR. This sample carries 35,000 to 40,000 clones, 75% to 90% of them seen once, and the ten largest clones take approximately 1.5%. Lysates of CMV-infected fibroblasts at 10 ug/mL stimulated these cells. CD40L/CD69 double-negative CD45RO-high memory CD4+ T cells were collected. The V gene is TRBV5-6, the J gene TRBJ2-7, with 11 bases matching TRBD2. The sequenced sample was CD4+ T cells sorted from PBMCs after approximately 19-hour stimulation, obtained from a patient who received antiretroviral therapy. The TCR comes from an adult man with HIV who was CMV-seropositive. The CDR3 loop reads CASSLTGLAGTYEQYF. In DNA, the CDR3 is TGTGCCAGCAGTCTTACTGGACTAGCGGGCACCTACGAGCAGTACTTC.